This TCR beta chain was found in a study of T cell repertoires in cytomegalovirus infection. The overall study: Carrying CMV and the relevant HLA type showed in public TCR beta signatures. Study-level findings and limits: Clonotype analysis showed dominance of the ex vivo response by HLA-C-restricted CMV-specific TCR beta clonotypes. Cumulative public TCR beta family frequency identified CMV carriers with the relevant HLA.

This clonotype was counted only a few times. Antigen unknown. Germline assignment: CDR1 MNHEY and CDR2 SVGEGT. This CDR3 comprises 13 residues. V was cut by 8 bases and J by 5 bases, with 12 bases left in between. TCRdb re-called the reads through MiXCR, storing one row per CDR3 protein. The sample holds about 330,000 distinct CDR3 sequences, roughly 34% seen once. The chain carries TRBV6-2 or TRBV6-3 and TRBJ2-2; weak D call: TRBD1 (5 bases). This specimen was cultured PBMCs, taken from culture after CMV antigen stimulation. The TCR was taken from a human donor in good health (CMV status not recorded). Some clones in this sample may be carry-over from other donors' samples. The CDR3 DNA reads as TGTGCCAGCCGGCAGGGTGGTACCGGGGAGCTGTTTTTT. It yields the protein CASRQGGTGELFF.